This T cell receptor (beta chain) is from a study of radiation and T cells in renal cell carcinoma. Documented time point: baseline pretreatment blood. The treatment denotes: 15 Gy SBRT to primary tumor, nephrectomy 4 weeks later. Repertoires were generated with immunoSEQ multiplex PCR, while TCRdb's copy carries only in-frame clones and drops some. The sample shows about 130,000 clones, over 75% of them seen only once. Between the trimmed V and J ends, which lost 4 bases and 4 bases, there was a span of 10 bases. This CDR3 comprises 13 residues. The germline CDR1 and CDR2 sequences are GTSNPN and SVGIG (reference sequence).

Specimen: blood, collected from a patient whose treatment included radiotherapy and nephrectomy. J is TRBJ2-2 and V is TRBV30; D unresolved. This clonotype originated in a woman between 45 and 60 years old with renal cell carcinoma. CDR3 DNA: TGTGCCTGGAAGGGCGCCGGCACCGGGGAGCTGTTTTTT. It specifies CAWKGAGTGELFF. The variable domain in full, with the rest retrieved from reference TRBV30 and TRBJ2-2, is SQTIHQWPATLVQPVGSPLSLECTVEGTSNPNLYWYRQAAGRGLQLLFYSVGIGQISSEVPQNLSASRPQDRQFILSSKKLLLSDSGFYLCAWKGAGTGELFFGEGSRLTVL.